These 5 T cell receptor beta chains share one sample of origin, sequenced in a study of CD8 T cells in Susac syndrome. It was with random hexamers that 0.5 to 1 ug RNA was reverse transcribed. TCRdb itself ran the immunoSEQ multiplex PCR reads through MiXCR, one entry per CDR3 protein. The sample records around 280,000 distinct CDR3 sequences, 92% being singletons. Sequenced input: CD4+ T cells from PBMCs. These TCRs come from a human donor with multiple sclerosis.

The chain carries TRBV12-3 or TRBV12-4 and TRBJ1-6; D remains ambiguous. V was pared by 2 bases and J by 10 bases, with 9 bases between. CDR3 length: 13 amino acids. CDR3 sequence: CASSLIDGSPLHF. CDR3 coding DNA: TGTGCCAGCAGTTTAATAGACGGCTCACCCCTCCACTTT.

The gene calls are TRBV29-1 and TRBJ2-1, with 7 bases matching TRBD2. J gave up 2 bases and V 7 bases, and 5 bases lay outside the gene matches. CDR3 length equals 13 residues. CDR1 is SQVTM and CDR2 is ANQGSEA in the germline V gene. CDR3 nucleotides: TGCAGCGGTGCTAGCGGAACCTACAATGAGCAGTTCTTC. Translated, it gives CSGASGTYNEQFF.

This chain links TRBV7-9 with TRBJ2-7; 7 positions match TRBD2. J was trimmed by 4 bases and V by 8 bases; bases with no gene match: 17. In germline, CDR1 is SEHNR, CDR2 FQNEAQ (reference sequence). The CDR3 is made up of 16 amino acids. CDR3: CASGTTSVSSPYEQYF. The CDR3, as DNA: TGTGCCAGCGGGACCACTAGCGTCTCTTCCCCATACGAGCAGTACTTC.

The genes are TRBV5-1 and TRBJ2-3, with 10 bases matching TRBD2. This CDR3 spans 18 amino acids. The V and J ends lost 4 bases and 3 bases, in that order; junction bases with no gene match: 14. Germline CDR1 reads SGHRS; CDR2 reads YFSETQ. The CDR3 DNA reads TGCGCCAGCAGCCACTCCCTAGCGGGAGCGCACAATACAGATACGCAGTATTTT. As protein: CASSHSLAGAHNTDTQYF.

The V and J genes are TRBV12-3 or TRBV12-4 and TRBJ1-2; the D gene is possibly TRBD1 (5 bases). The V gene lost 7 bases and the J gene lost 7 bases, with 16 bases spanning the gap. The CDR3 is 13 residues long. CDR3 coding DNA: TGTGCCAGCACCCCAAGGGGCGCGGGTGGCTACACCTTC. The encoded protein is CASTPRGAGGYTF.